Listed below are T cell receptor beta chains from one sample, sequenced in a study of CD8 T cells in Susac syndrome. TCRdb redid the calling of the immunoSEQ multiplex PCR reads with MiXCR, one entry per CDR3 protein. The sample has almost 450,000 distinct CDR3 sequences, approximately 85% seen once; the top ten hold under 0.15%. Sequencing was done on a sample of CD8+ T cells from PBMCs. These receptors were collected from a human donor with multiple sclerosis. Both conserved end residues are part of each CDR3. The order of the fields is D gene, J gene, V gene, clone size, CDR3 protein, CDR3 DNA. D genes are given only for firm matches. Only some rows state a clone size, as once, few, many or a class for expanded clones.

>.|TRBJ2-5|TRBV7-6|few
CASSLVGQETQYF
TGTGCCAGCAGCTTAGTCGGCCAAGAGACCCAGTACTTC
>TRBD2|TRBJ2-2|TRBV7-6|.
CASSPSGGGGGELFF
TGTGCCAGCAGCCCGTCCGGGGGGGGTGGCGGGGAGCTGTTTTTT
>TRBD2|TRBJ2-1|TRBV28|.
CASSIASTSGLFNEQFF
TGTGCCAGCAGTATCGCCTCGACTAGCGGGTTGTTCAATGAGCAGTTCTTC
>.|TRBJ1-1|TRBV2|.
CASSVGLNTEAFF
TGTGCCAGCAGTGTTGGTCTAAACACTGAAGCTTTCTTT
>TRBD1|TRBJ1-6|TRBV19|.
CASRTQGSYANSPLHF
TGTGCCAGTAGAACACAGGGGAGTTATGCCAATTCACCCCTCCACTTT
>.|TRBJ1-3|TRBV7-8|.
CASSLARGGSGNTIYF
TGTGCCAGCAGCTTAGCAAGGGGTGGCTCTGGAAACACCATATATTTT
>TRBD2|TRBJ2-3|TRBV30|once
CAWTQAGGPTDTQYF
TGTGCCTGGACCCAAGCGGGGGGGCCCACAGATACGCAGTATTTT
>.|TRBJ2-7|TRBV6-5|once
CASSYGGPDEQYF
TGTGCCAGCAGTTACGGGGGGCCGGACGAGCAGTACTTC
>.|TRBJ2-7|TRBV6-5|.
CASSYSREMAQYF
TGTGCCAGCAGTTACTCGAGGGAGATGGCGCAGTACTTC
>.|TRBJ2-7|TRBV5-6|.
CASSFTPGAYEQYF
TGTGCCAGCAGCTTTACACCCGGCGCCTACGAGCAGTACTTC
>.|TRBJ1-5|TRBV4-1|.
CASSQENRGNQPQHF
TGCGCCAGCAGCCAAGAAAATAGGGGAAATCAGCCCCAGCATTTT
>.|TRBJ2-7|TRBV6-1|.
CASSGTPSYEQYF
TGTGCCAGCAGCGGCACCCCATCCTACGAGCAGTACTTC
>.|TRBJ2-7|TRBV27|.
CASFFGGYEQYF
TGTGCCAGCTTTTTCGGCGGCTACGAGCAGTACTTC
>.|TRBJ2-7|TRBV6-5|few
CASRPPSSYEQYF
TGTGCCAGCAGGCCGCCCTCGAGTTACGAGCAGTACTTC
>.|TRBJ2-7|TRBV20-1|.
CSARDSGERWYEQYF
TGCAGTGCTAGAGATTCGGGGGAGAGGTGGTACGAGCAGTACTTC
>.|TRBJ2-4|TRBV10-1|.
CASSESRGTAKNIQYF
TGCGCCAGCAGTGAGTCGCGGGGAACAGCCAAAAACATTCAGTACTTC
>.|TRBJ1-2|TRBV2|.
CASSANSNYGYTF
TGTGCCAGCAGTGCCAACTCTAACTATGGCTACACCTTC
>.|TRBJ2-1|TRBV27|.
CASSWRRHEYNEQFF
TGTGCCAGCAGTTGGCGGCGGCATGAGTACAATGAGCAGTTCTTC
>TRBD2|TRBJ2-1|TRBV12-3/TRBV12-4|.
CASSPLAVYNEQFF
TGTGCCAGCAGTCCCCTAGCGGTCTACAATGAGCAGTTCTTC
>TRBD1|TRBJ2-1|TRBV27|.
CASSLTGQGASDEQFF
TGTGCCAGCAGTTTAACGGGACAGGGGGCTTCAGATGAGCAGTTCTTC
>.|TRBJ1-2|TRBV29-1|.
CSVRTAANYGYTF
TGCAGCGTTAGGACTGCGGCTAACTATGGCTACACCTTC
>.|TRBJ1-2|TRBV4-1|.
CASSQELWFTGTNYGYTF
TGCGCCAGCAGCCAAGAACTATGGTTTACAGGGACTAACTATGGCTACACCTTC
>.|TRBJ2-2|TRBV12-3/TRBV12-4|.
CASTTGAKGGELFF
TGTGCCAGCACCACCGGGGCGAAAGGCGGGGAGCTGTTTTTT
>.|TRBJ2-5|TRBV2|.
CASSEYTGAETQYF
TGTGCCAGCAGTGAATACACCGGGGCAGAGACCCAGTACTTC
>TRBD1|TRBJ2-1|TRBV5-4|.
CASRHTGTGDHEQFF
TGTGCCAGCAGACATACCGGGACAGGGGACCATGAGCAGTTCTTC
>.|TRBJ1-4|TRBV12-3/TRBV12-4|.
CASSLSGFREKLFF
TGTGCCAGCAGTTTGAGTGGGTTCAGGGAAAAACTGTTTTTT
>TRBD1|TRBJ2-5|TRBV25-1|.
CASSGIDRGKRETQYF
TGTGCCAGCAGCGGAATCGACAGGGGTAAAAGGGAGACCCAGTACTTC
>.|TRBJ2-1|TRBV25-1|.
CASSVSIYNEQFF
TGTGCCAGCAGTGTGTCTATCTACAATGAGCAGTTCTTC
>TRBD1|TRBJ2-2|TRBV18|.
CASSRTGTGFPGELFF
TGTGCCAGCTCGCGAACCGGGACAGGGTTCCCCGGGGAGCTGTTTTTT
>.|TRBJ1-1|TRBV7-6|.
CASSSSGGVTEAFF
TGTGCCAGCAGCTCTTCGGGGGGAGTGACTGAAGCTTTCTTT
>TRBD1|TRBJ2-1|TRBV30|.
CAGGTGVGSEQFF
TGTGCCGGGGGGACAGGGGTTGGTAGTGAGCAGTTCTTC
>.|TRBJ2-5|TRBV2|once
CASSKIETQYF
TGTGCCAGCAGTAAGATAGAGACCCAGTACTTC
>TRBD1|TRBJ1-2|TRBV27|.
CASGTGADYGYTF
TGTGCCAGCGGGACAGGGGCTGACTATGGCTACACCTTC
>.|TRBJ1-2|TRBV10-3|.
CAISESRTPPYGYTF
TGTGCCATCAGTGAGTCTAGGACACCTCCCTATGGCTACACCTTC
>TRBD1|TRBJ1-4|TRBV19|.
CASSVPGQGLLLRTNEKLFF
TGTGCCAGTAGTGTACCGGGACAGGGGTTGTTACTTCGAACTAATGAAAAACTGTTTTTT
>.|TRBJ1-5|TRBV3-1|.
CASSQTVEGNQPQHF
TGTGCCAGCAGCCAGACGGTGGAAGGAAATCAGCCCCAGCATTTT
>TRBD1|TRBJ2-7|TRBV27|once
CASSPGTDSREQYF
TGTGCCAGCAGCCCCGGGACAGACTCCCGCGAGCAGTACTTC
>.|TRBJ1-2|TRBV19|.
CASSISALDYGYTF
TGTGCCAGTAGTATCTCAGCATTGGACTATGGCTACACCTTC
>TRBD2|TRBJ2-7|TRBV6-5|.
CASSYGSGSSYEQYF
TGTGCCAGCAGTTATGGTAGCGGGAGCTCCTACGAGCAGTACTTC
>TRBD1|TRBJ2-7|TRBV25-1|.
CASSEYFWDRTYEQYF
TGTGCCAGCAGTGAATATTTTTGGGACAGAACCTACGAGCAGTACTTC